This T cell receptor beta chain was recovered during a study of cytomegalovirus exposure and HLA in healthy donors. Study outcomes and limitations: The study found most TCR sequences rare, yet found some public TCRs in many donors.

CDR3 length: 14 residues. The V gene's germline CDR1 is MNHEY and CDR2 SMNVEV (reference sequence). V lost 5 bases to trimming and J lost 1 base, with 11 bases between them. In regard to this clone: Its target is not known.

PCR was performed using 60 Vbeta and 13 Jbeta primers. Using immunoSEQ multiplex PCR, the repertoire was profiled, and TCRdb retains in-frame clones only, with some absent. The data show approximately 220,000 clones, with 76% seen just once and roughly 0.6% held by the top ten. Specimen: PBMCs. This chain links TRBV27 with TRBJ1-1; possibly TRBD1 for D (5 bases). This clonotype originated in a man between 18 and 29 years old in good health and CMV-seronegative. This CDR3 is CASSRRDWNTEAFF. The CDR3 coding sequence is TGTGCCAGCAGTCGCCGGGACTGGAACACTGAAGCTTTCTTT.